This T cell receptor (beta chain) originates from a study of long-term antiretroviral therapy in people with HIV. After removal of 0 bases from V and 8 bases from J, the junction contained 8 bases not matched to a gene. The CDR3 sequence is 18 residues long. Germline V gene lookup returns CDR1 SGHNT and CDR2 YYREEE (reference sequence). Samples were assayed with immunoSEQ v3.0 at survey level. Profiling relied on immunoSEQ multiplex PCR, and the TCRdb table lists in-frame clones only, not all of them. This sample has more than 10,000 clones, with 60% to 80% found just once. This chain connects TRBV5-4 to TRBJ2-1; 16 bases map to TRBD2. The sequence derives from a woman in her late teens or twenties with HIV. Source: unsorted PBMCs, taken 1.3 years after starting antiretroviral therapy. The CDR3, as DNA: TGTGCCAGCAGCTTGGGGGGACTAGCGGGAGGGCCCTTGGATGAGCAGTTCTTC. Translation: CASSLGGLAGGPLDEQFF.